The 30 T cell receptor beta chains listed next were all sequenced from one sample in a study of human T cells and chemical hapten exposure. Sample time point: patch test 1, 2 weeks after DPC sensitization. As to treatment: therapeutic diphenylcyclopropenone sensitization with weekly scalp DPC. TCRdb processed the RACE reads anew with MiXCR; each CDR3 protein has one entry. The sample records 370,000 or so distinct CDR3 sequences, nearly 5% being singletons. The specimen comprised whole blood, sampled in connection with sensitization to the hapten diphenylcyclopropenone (DPC). The source of these receptors is a woman aged 45 to 65 with alopecia areata. Some clones in this sample may be carry-over from other donors' samples.

Turning to this clonotype: With a much larger clone just one base away, this may be a read error. V usage is TRBV18 and J usage is TRBJ2-7; TRBD2 matches 7 bases. The CDR3 runs to 14 residues. CDR1 is KGHSH and CDR2 is LQKENI in the germline V gene. Trimming took 9 bases from V and 6 from J; bases not matched to a gene: 14. The CDR3 protein is CARSIPGGIGEQYF. CDR3 coding DNA: TGTGCCAGATCAATCCCGGGGGGAATAGGCGAGCAGTACTTC. The full variable domain, its missing parts supplied by reference TRBV18 and TRBJ2-7, is NAGVMQNPRHLVRRRGQEARLRCSPMKGHSHVYWYRQLPEEGLKFMVYLQKENIIDESGMPKERFSAEFPKEGPSILRIQQVVRGDSAAYFCARSIPGGIGEQYFGPGTRLTVT.

This clonotype has at least ten counts. The chain uses TRBV7-9 and TRBJ1-1, with 8 bases lining up with TRBD1. The CDR3 is made up of 15 amino acids. The J segment lost 3 bases and the V segment lost 5 bases, leaving 8 bases of the junction unmatched. Germline V lookup: CDR1 SEHNR, CDR2 FQNEAQ (reference sequence). The CDR3 loop is CASSPTWTGHTEAFF. CDR3 in DNA: TGTGCCAGCAGCCCCACCTGGACAGGGCACACTGAAGCTTTCTTT.

In regard to this clonotype: A read error may explain this, as a much larger clone is one base away. The chain joins TRBV5-1 to TRBJ2-3, with D possibly being TRBD2 (5 bases). Germline V CDR1 and CDR2: SGHRS, YFSETQ. The CDR3 has 16 amino acids. Trimming removed 1 base at V and 1 base at J, with 13 bases between. CDR3 residues: CASSLSTNGGTDTQYF. CDR3 bases: TGCGCCAGCAGCTTGTCGACTAACGGGGGCACAGATACGCAGTATTTT.

This clonotype occurred many times. The chain combines TRBV28 with TRBJ2-1; 12 bases align to TRBD1. Looked up from germline, CDR1 is MDHEN and CDR2 is SYDVKM. The CDR3 extends over 17 amino acids. V trimming: 8 bases; J trimming: 3 bases; junction bases outside the gene matches: 11. The CDR3 sequence: CASFRDRGPRRYNEQFF. The CDR3 DNA follows: TGTGCCAGCTTCCGGGACAGGGGGCCCCGCCGCTACAATGAGCAGTTCTTC.

The chain is built from TRBV7-9 and TRBJ2-2; a possible D gene is TRBD1 (5 bases). CDR1 SEHNR and CDR2 FQNEAQ come from the germline V gene (reference sequence). The CDR3 is made up of 16 amino acids. The V gene lost 7 bases and the J gene lost 4 bases, with 19 bases spanning the gap. CDR3 protein: CASNLGRRISTGELFF. CDR3 DNA sequence: TGTGCCAGCAACTTGGGGCGGAGAATTTCCACCGGGGAGCTGTTTTTT.

This clonotype was counted between two and nine times. CDR3 nucleotides: TGTGCCAGCAGCTTAGCCGCGGGTACGCAGTATTTT. Protein: CASSLAAGTQYF. The chain is built from TRBV7-9 and TRBJ2-3; D possibly corresponds to TRBD2 (5 bases). V lost 0 bases to trimming and J lost 8 bases, with 6 bases between them. Germline lookup yields CDR1 SEHNR and CDR2 FQNEAQ (reference sequence). The CDR3 is made up of 12 amino acids.

The V call is TRBV2, the J call TRBJ1-6, with D possibly TRBD1 on 6 matching bases. Germline V gene sequence: CDR1 SNHLY, CDR2 FYNNEI. The CDR3 covers 14 residues. Trimming cost V 6 bases and J 6 bases, with 12 bases left between them. The CDR3 reads CASRGQPFNSPLHF. The DNA for the CDR3 is TGTGCCAGCAGAGGACAGCCTTTTAATTCACCCCTCCACTTT.

This clonotype was detected only a few times. The genes are TRBV28 and TRBJ1-5, with D uncertain. Germline V gene sequence: CDR1 MDHEN, CDR2 SYDVKM. Deletions cut 3 bases from V and 3 bases from J, with 9 bases between. The CDR3 is 14 amino acids. The CDR3 protein is CASSFREFNQPQHF. The DNA for the CDR3 is TGTGCCAGCAGTTTTCGGGAATTCAATCAGCCCCAGCATTTT.

This clonotype was counted only a few times. The CDR3: CASSQGSGYTEAFF. The CDR3, as DNA: TGCGCCAGCAGCCAAGGCTCAGGGTACACTGAAGCTTTCTTT. The V gene is TRBV4-1, the J gene TRBJ1-1; D may be TRBD1 (5 bases). This CDR3 comprises 14 residues. V was cut by 1 base and J by 3 bases, with 9 bases left in between. Germline CDR1 MGHRA, CDR2 YSYEKL.

The sample holds many counts of this clonotype. The chain joins TRBV20-1 to TRBJ2-7; no firm D call. The CDR3 is 14 residues long. Germline V gene data show CDR1 as DFQATT and CDR2 as SNEGSKA (reference sequence). V was cut by 0 bases and J by 1 base, with 10 bases left in between. This CDR3 reads CSARDVDRSYEQYF. Written as DNA, the CDR3 is TGCAGTGCTAGAGATGTCGACCGATCCTACGAGCAGTACTTC.

The sample holds many counts of this clonotype. The rearrangement joins TRBV5-1 to TRBJ2-3; 9 nucleotides match TRBD2. Germline loops: CDR1 SGHRS, CDR2 YFSETQ. V lost 0 bases to trimming and J lost 4 bases; unmatched junction nucleotides: 15. The CDR3 runs to 19 residues. In nucleotides, the CDR3 is TGCGCCAGCAGCTTGGCGGCTAGCGGGAACCTAGGGGTAGCAGATACGCAGTATTTT. This codes for CASSLAASGNLGVADTQYF.

This clonotype showed up just a few times. The chain uses TRBV6-6 and TRBJ2-5, with 7 bases lining up with TRBD1. Trimming took 5 bases from V and 5 from J; bases not matched to a gene: 2. This CDR3 is 12 amino acids long. Germline V CDR1 and CDR2: MNHNY, SVGAGI (reference sequence). CDR3 amino acids: CASSTGDETQYF. In DNA, the CDR3 is TGTGCCAGCAGTACAGGGGACGAGACCCAGTACTTC.

This clonotype was detected many times. The J gene is TRBJ2-1, the V gene TRBV11-3; tentatively, D is TRBD2 (5 bases). The V end was cut by 5 bases, the J end by 10 bases, with 18 bases between. The CDR3 spans 14 residues. The germline CDR1 and CDR2 sequences are SGHNT and YENEEA. The CDR3 protein is CASSPELGLGEQFF. In nucleotides, the CDR3 is TGTGCCAGCAGCCCCGAACTAGGTCTCGGGGAGCAGTTCTTC.

As to this clonotype: This may stem from a read error, because a much larger clone lies one nucleotide away. The J gene is TRBJ1-2, the V gene TRBV5-6, with 7 bases lining up with TRBD1. The CDR3 covers 18 residues. The germline V gene encodes CDR1 SGHDT and CDR2 YYEEEE. The CDR3: CASSLVRLGQPANYGYSF. The DNA for the CDR3 is TGTGCCAGCAGCTTGGTTCGTTTGGGACAGCCAGCTAACTATGGCTACAGCTTC.

The CDR3 region is CASSLIGGSDTQYF. CDR3 coding DNA: TGTGCCAGCAGCTTAATTGGCGGGAGTGATACGCAGTATTTT. V gene TRBV7-9 combines with J gene TRBJ2-3, with 7 nucleotides matching TRBD2. Germline CDR1 is SEHNR and CDR2 is FQNEAQ (reference sequence). The V segment lost 2 bases and the J segment 6 bases; nucleotides outside the gene matches: 5. The CDR3 covers 14 residues. The full variable domain, its missing parts supplied by reference TRBV7-9 and TRBJ2-3, is DTGVSQNPRHKITKRGQNVTFRCDPISEHNRLYWYRQTLGQGPEFLTYFQNEAQLEKSRLLSDRFSAERPKGSFSTLEIQRTEQGDSAMYLCASSLIGGSDTQYFGPGTRLTVL.

This sequence joins TRBV12-5 and TRBJ2-3, with TRBD2 matching over 7 bases. This CDR3 comprises 17 residues. V shed 2 bases and J 2 bases; nucleotides not matched to a gene: 10. Germline CDR1 LGHNT, CDR2 FRNRAP. The CDR3 loop reads CASGLLRTSWVTDTQYF. Written as DNA, the CDR3 is TGTGCTAGTGGTTTGCTCCGGACTAGTTGGGTCACAGATACGCAGTATTTT.

This clonotype was seen only a few times. V is TRBV28 and J is TRBJ1-1; possibly TRBD1 for D (5 bases). Trimming stripped 5 bases from V and 10 bases from J, with 20 bases between. Germline CDR1 reads MDHEN; CDR2 reads SYDVKM. The CDR3 has 14 amino acids. CDR3 region: CASSPPGTAGGAFF. DNA of the CDR3: TGTGCCAGCAGTCCGCCCGGGACCGCCGGGGGAGCTTTCTTT. Filled out from reference TRBV28 and TRBJ1-1, the complete variable domain reads DVKVTQSSRYLVKRTGEKVFLECVQDMDHENMFWYRQDPGLGLRLIYFSYDVKMKEKGDIPEGYSVSREKKERFSLILESASTNQTSMYLCASSPPGTAGGAFFGQGTRLTVV.

This clonotype was recorded at least ten times. This chain uses TRBV20-1 with TRBJ1-1, with D possibly matching TRBD1 (5 bases). The germline V gene has CDR1 DFQATT and CDR2 SNEGSKA (reference sequence). V lost 6 bases and J lost 0, with 14 bases in between. The CDR3 covers 14 residues. CDR3 nucleotides: TGCAGTGCGCGAGGGGCAATCCTGAACACTGAAGCTTTCTTT. It yields the protein CSARGAILNTEAFF.

This clonotype was seen ten or more times. This chain connects TRBV6-5 to TRBJ1-1; possibly TRBD1 for D (6 bases). Trimming took 6 bases from V and 5 from J, leaving 13 bases between them. CDR1 and CDR2 from the germline V gene are MNHEY and SVGAGI. This CDR3 is built from 13 residues. In DNA form, the CDR3 reads TGTGCCAGCAGGAACAGGGTGTTAACTGAAGCTTTCTTT. Amino acids: CASRNRVLTEAFF.

The chain recombines TRBV6-1 with TRBJ1-5; no clear D. The germline V gene encodes CDR1 MNHNS and CDR2 SASEGT. Trimming shortened V by 6 bases and J by 0 bases, and 9 bases separated the two germline ends. This CDR3 is 14 amino acids long. The CDR3 is CASRPGASNQPQHF. The CDR3 bases are TGTGCCAGCAGGCCAGGAGCTAGCAATCAGCCCCAGCATTTT.

The sample holds a few counts of this clonotype. The rearrangement joins TRBV5-4 to TRBJ1-1; TRBD1 aligns across 7 bases. The CDR3 runs 15 residues. J gave up 2 bases and V 3 bases, and 7 bases lay outside the gene matches. Per the germline V gene, CDR1 is SGHNT and CDR2 is YYREEE (reference sequence). CDR3 protein: CASSSVGQINTEAFF. The CDR3 nucleotides are TGTGCCAGCAGCTCGGTGGGACAGATCAACACTGAAGCTTTCTTT.

This clonotype was seen only a few times. The chain is built from TRBV6-5 and TRBJ1-2; maybe TRBD1 (6 bases). Trimming removed 5 bases at V and 4 bases at J, with 17 bases between. Germline CDR1 is MNHEY and CDR2 is SVGAGI. This CDR3 comprises 15 residues. The CDR3 protein is CASSDHDRTIYGYTF. The CDR3 DNA sequence: TGTGCCAGCAGTGATCACGACAGGACGATCTATGGCTACACCTTC.

The chain uses TRBV12-3 or TRBV12-4 and TRBJ2-3; possible D gene TRBD1, 7 bases. The CDR3 covers 13 residues. Trimming cost V 0 bases and J 14 bases, with 15 bases left between them. In nucleotides, the CDR3 is TGTGCCAGCAGTTTAGCGCTGCAGGGGGGCGCGTATTTT. This encodes CASSLALQGGAYF.

This clonotype was recorded many times. The chain combines TRBV20-1 with TRBJ2-1; TRBD2 matches at 10 bases. The CDR3 covers 15 residues. V was clipped by 6 bases and J by 5 bases; unmatched bases: 10. CDR1 and CDR2 from the germline V gene are DFQATT and SNEGSKA (reference sequence). CDR3 in amino acids: CSANNLAGDNNEQFF. For the CDR3, the DNA is TGCAGTGCCAACAATCTAGCGGGGGATAACAATGAGCAGTTCTTC.

This clonotype was recorded at least ten times. The J gene is TRBJ1-5, the V gene TRBV28; no firm D call. This CDR3 has 18 residues. The V and J ends lost 6 bases and 0 bases respectively, with 21 bases between them. Per germline, CDR1 MDHEN and CDR2 SYDVKM. CDR3 DNA sequence: TGTGCCAGCAGCCCCGCCGGGCAGCCAATCTATAGCAATCAGCCCCAGCATTTT. Translation gives CASSPAGQPIYSNQPQHF.

This clonotype was detected a few times. The chain uses TRBV2 and TRBJ2-4; D may correspond to TRBD1 or TRBD2 (5 bases each). Germline CDR1 is SNHLY and CDR2 is FYNNEI. Trimming removed 3 bases from V and 3 bases from J, with 9 bases in between. The CDR3 extends over 14 amino acids. The CDR3 here is CASSDGAGKNIQYF. Written as DNA, the CDR3 is TGTGCCAGCAGTGACGGGGCAGGCAAAAACATTCAGTACTTC. Supplemented by reference TRBV2 and TRBJ2-4, the full variable domain reads EPEVTQTPSHQVTQMGQEVILRCVPISNHLYFYWYRQILGQKVEFLVSFYNNEISEKSEIFDDQFSVERPDGSNFTLKIRSTKLEDSAMYFCASSDGAGKNIQYFGAGTRLSVL.

Worth noting for this clonotype: At one end the junction does not follow the germline gene, possibly because of a read error. The chain links TRBV15 to TRBJ2-5, with D perhaps TRBD1 (5 bases). The germline gives CDR1 LNHNV, CDR2 YYDKDF (reference sequence). The CDR3 has 14 amino acids. CDR3 in amino acids: CATSSRQYQETQYF. Here the CDR3 DNA reads TGTGCCACCAGCAGCAGACAGTACCAGGAGACCCAGTACTTC.

This clonotype was seen ten or more times. This sequence joins TRBV27 and TRBJ2-7, with 12 bases that match TRBD1. The CDR3 spans 15 residues. Germline CDR1 reads MNHEY; CDR2 reads SMNVEV (reference sequence). V was clipped by 4 bases and J by 4 bases; unmatched bases: 5. The DNA of the CDR3 is TGTGCCAGCAGTTCCGGGACAGGGGGCGGGTACGAGCAGTACTTC. Protein: CASSSGTGGGYEQYF.

This clonotype was seen more than once but under ten times. The chain employs TRBV25-1 and TRBJ1-1, with D tentatively TRBD1 (6 bases). Looked up from germline, CDR1 is MGHDK and CDR2 is SYGVNS. Trimming took off 9 bases at V and 3 bases at J, with 14 bases between the two ends. The CDR3 is 13 residues long. DNA for the CDR3: TGTGCCAGTACCCGGGGGGGCTACACTGAAGCTTTCTTT. It yields the protein CASTRGGYTEAFF.

This clonotype was observed a handful of times. The chain combines TRBV19 with TRBJ2-2, with D tentatively TRBD2 (5 bases). CDR3 length equals 16 residues. Trimming removed 2 bases from V and 0 bases from J, with 10 bases in between. Looked up from germline, CDR1 is LNHDA and CDR2 is SQIVND (reference sequence). This CDR3 is CASSIPTGANTGELFF. The CDR3 DNA sequence: TGTGCCAGTAGTATACCCACCGGGGCGAACACCGGGGAGCTGTTTTTT. The full variable domain, its missing parts supplied by reference TRBV19 and TRBJ2-2, is DGGITQSPKYLFRKEGQNVTLSCEQNLNHDAMYWYRQDPGQGLRLIYYSQIVNDFQKGDIAEGYSVSREKKESFPLTVTSAQKNPTAFYLCASSIPTGANTGELFFGEGSRLTVL.